This is a list of T cell receptor beta chains from one sample in a study of T cells after yellow fever vaccination. TCRdb passed the 5' RACE reads through MiXCR, listing each CDR3 protein once. Of over 250,000 distinct CDR3 sequences in the sample, 4.1% are singletons; the top ten hold around 25%. This sample comprised PBMCs, obtained 5 days after the yellow fever booster vaccination. All receptors come from a man aged 18 to 29 who received the YFV17D yellow fever vaccine. CDR3s include the opening cysteine and the closing phenylalanine or tryptophan. D genes are given only for firm matches. Where a row states a size, it is once, few, many or the class of an expanded clone; other rows omit it.

j_call v_call cdr3_length clone_size d_call cdr3_aa cdr3_nt
TRBJ2-3 TRBV6-5 12 many . CASSSGTKAQYF TGTGCCAGCAGTTCAGGGACAAAGGCGCAGTATTTT
TRBJ2-1 TRBV7-2 12 few TRBD1 CASSRDSGEQFF TGTGCCAGCAGCCGGGACAGCGGCGAGCAGTTCTTC
TRBJ2-3 TRBV7-8 15 many TRBD2 CASSLKRGVIDTQYF TGTGCCAGCAGCTTGAAGCGGGGGGTCATAGATACGCAGTATTTT
TRBJ2-2 TRBV6-2/TRBV6-3 13 few . CASSYIEPGELFF TGTGCCAGCAGTTACATTGAGCCCGGGGAGCTGTTTTTT
TRBJ2-5 TRBV3-1 15 . . CASSQDRDPAETQYF TGTGCCAGCAGCCAAGATAGGGATCCGGCGGAGACCCAGTACTTC
TRBJ1-1 TRBV27 14 . TRBD1 CASSLTGTGVDAFF TGTGCCAGCAGTCTAACCGGGACAGGGGTAGATGCTTTCTTT
TRBJ2-5 TRBV5-1 11 . . CASSLRGDQYF TGCGCCAGCAGCTTGCGAGGGGACCAGTACTTC
TRBJ2-3 TRBV20-1 13 . . CSADPGPSNTQYF TGCAGTGCTGATCCGGGGCCTTCGAATACGCAGTATTTT
TRBJ1-1 TRBV4-3 18 few . CASSQAATGEGRNTEAFF TGCGCCAGCAGCCAAGCCGCGACCGGGGAGGGCAGGAACACTGAAGCTTTCTTT
TRBJ1-1 TRBV7-2 13 many . CASSPRGRAEAFF TGTGCCAGCAGCCCACGGGGTCGCGCTGAAGCTTTCTTT
TRBJ2-1 TRBV10-2 13 few TRBD2 CASSSGGAWEQFF TGCGCTTCGAGTAGCGGGGGGGCCTGGGAGCAGTTCTTC
TRBJ2-7 TRBV18 15 . TRBD1 CASSPWTGSSYEQYF TGTGCCAGCTCACCGTGGACAGGTTCCTCCTACGAGCAGTACTTC
TRBJ1-5 TRBV29-1 13 many TRBD1 CSVAGQENQPQHF TGCAGCGTTGCCGGACAGGAAAATCAGCCCCAGCATTTT
TRBJ1-4 TRBV6-9 16 few . CVPREGPPNDNEKLFF TGTGTCCCACGGGAGGGCCCCCCCAACGATAATGAAAAACTGTTTTTT
TRBJ2-1 TRBV24-1 14 many . CATSPGSSYNEQFF TGTGCCACCAGTCCGGGGAGCTCCTACAATGAGCAGTTCTTC
TRBJ1-2 TRBV29-1 13 few . CSVPAGDGYGYTF TGCAGCGTTCCCGCGGGGGACGGCTATGGCTACACCTTC
TRBJ2-5 TRBV15 13 few . CATSIPSPGTQYF TGTGCCACCAGCATTCCCTCCCCAGGGACCCAGTACTTC
TRBJ1-6 TRBV25-1 13 . . CASSAGVRSPLHF TGTGCCAGCAGTGCGGGAGTTAGATCACCCCTCCACTTT
TRBJ2-3 TRBV7-9 15 few . CASSTPSRNTDTQYF TGTGCCAGCAGCACTCCTAGCCGTAACACAGATACGCAGTATTTT
TRBJ1-2 TRBV2 14 few TRBD1 CASMPGQGGYGYTF TGTGCCAGCATGCCGGGACAGGGGGGCTATGGCTACACCTTC
TRBJ1-1 TRBV5-6 14 many TRBD1 CASSFGTGYTEAFF TGTGCCAGCAGCTTCGGGACAGGGTACACTGAAGCTTTCTTT
TRBJ2-7 TRBV5-4 14 few . CASALPGEPYEQYF TGTGCCAGCGCCTTACCAGGGGAGCCCTACGAGCAGTACTTC
TRBJ1-4 TRBV20-1 17 . . CSARDVWAAELNEKLFF TGCAGTGCTAGAGATGTATGGGCGGCGGAGCTTAATGAAAAACTGTTTTTT
TRBJ2-1 TRBV20-1 14 many . CSASDTGFYNEQFF TGCAGTGCCTCGGATACAGGGTTCTACAATGAGCAGTTCTTC
TRBJ1-5 TRBV7-9 16 many . CASSLSGFHSNQPQHF TGTGCCAGCAGCTTAAGCGGGTTCCATAGCAATCAGCCCCAGCATTTT
TRBJ2-3 TRBV12-3/TRBV12-4 15 few . CASSYVAGTTDTQYF TGTGCCAGCAGTTACGTCGCTGGGACCACAGATACGCAGTATTTT
TRBJ1-2 TRBV7-2 14 many TRBD1 CASSLAGQGYGYTF TGTGCCAGCAGCTTGGCGGGACAGGGCTATGGCTACACCTTC
TRBJ1-2 TRBV7-9 15 few TRBD1 CASSLTGQWIYGYTF TGTGCCAGCAGCTTAACGGGACAGTGGATTTATGGCTACACCTTC
TRBJ2-3 TRBV20-1 14 many . CSARQRTSTDTQYF TGCAGTGCTCGACAGAGGACTAGCACAGATACGCAGTATTTT
TRBJ1-2 TRBV5-1 13 . . CASSLKTGYGYTF TGCGCCAGCAGCTTGAAAACAGGATATGGCTACACCTTC
TRBJ2-6 TRBV5-5 14 . . CASSIPSGANVLTF TGTGCCAGCAGCATACCCTCTGGGGCCAACGTCCTGACTTTC
TRBJ1-5 TRBV20-1 14 few . CSARAGANNQPQHF TGCAGTGCTAGAGCGGGGGCAAACAATCAGCCCCAGCATTTT
TRBJ2-7 TRBV28 9 many . CATGYEQYF TGTGCCACCGGCTACGAGCAGTACTTC
TRBJ1-1 TRBV6-1 16 many TRBD1 CASSEEGGGAVTEAFF TGTGCCAGCAGTGAAGAGGGAGGGGGCGCAGTCACTGAAGCTTTCTTT
TRBJ1-1 TRBV12-3/TRBV12-4 12 few . CASSLSISEAFF TGTGCCAGCAGTCTTTCGATCTCTGAAGCTTTCTTT
TRBJ2-6 TRBV5-4 15 few . CASSPQSSGANVLTF TGTGCCAGCAGTCCCCAGAGCTCTGGGGCCAACGTCCTGACTTTC
TRBJ1-3 TRBV6-1 17 . TRBD1 CASSRTGQAFSGNTIYF TGTGCCAGCAGTAGAACGGGACAGGCGTTCTCTGGAAACACCATATATTTT
TRBJ2-7 TRBV7-6 14 few . CASSAGPGVYEQYF TGTGCCAGCAGCGCAGGCCCCGGGGTCTACGAGCAGTACTTC
TRBJ1-5 TRBV7-9 15 few TRBD1 CASSPQGDQNQPQHF TGTGCCAGCAGCCCCCAGGGGGATCAGAATCAGCCCCAGCATTTT
TRBJ2-7 TRBV4-1 15 . TRBD1 CASSQVGQGAREQYF TGCGCCAGCAGCCAAGTTGGACAGGGGGCGCGAGAGCAGTACTTC
TRBJ2-5 TRBV9 15 few TRBD2 CASSPGGANVETQYF TGTGCCAGCAGCCCCGGGGGGGCCAATGTGGAGACCCAGTACTTC
TRBJ2-7 TRBV30 14 few . CAWSWGAENPEQYF TGTGCCTGGAGTTGGGGAGCGGAGAACCCAGAGCAGTACTTC
TRBJ2-2 TRBV20-1 15 . . CSARDRIRGTGELFF TGCAGTGCTAGAGATCGAATTAGGGGCACCGGGGAGCTGTTTTTT
TRBJ2-2 TRBV4-2 15 . . CASSQAGVLTGELFF TGTGCCAGCAGCCAAGCGGGGGTGCTCACCGGGGAGCTGTTTTTT
TRBJ1-1 TRBV5-1 16 many . CASSLADGPRGTEAFF TGCGCCAGCAGCTTGGCCGACGGGCCTAGGGGCACTGAAGCTTTCTTT
TRBJ2-5 TRBV5-1 15 few . CASSLVGWRTETQYF TGCGCCAGCAGCTTGGTTGGCTGGCGTACAGAGACCCAGTACTTC
TRBJ1-4 TRBV5-1 15 many TRBD1 CASSTQGARDEKLFF TGCGCCAGCAGCACTCAGGGGGCGAGGGATGAAAAACTGTTTTTT
TRBJ2-7 TRBV20-1 11 . . CSATGYYEQYF TGCAGTGCTACAGGGTACTACGAGCAGTACTTC
TRBJ1-2 TRBV5-6 12 many . CASSLTVYGYTF TGTGCCAGCAGCTTAACCGTATATGGCTACACCTTC
TRBJ2-1 TRBV12-3/TRBV12-4 15 many TRBD2 CASSLLAGAKNEQFF TGTGCCAGCAGTTTACTAGCGGGGGCGAAAAATGAGCAGTTCTTC
TRBJ2-5 TRBV7-9 13 many TRBD2 CASRGGARETQYF TGTGCCAGCCGGGGGGGGGCTCGGGAGACCCAGTACTTC
TRBJ2-3 TRBV7-2 17 many TRBD2 CASSPQAGRSSTDTQYF TGTGCCAGCAGCCCTCAAGCGGGGCGTTCCAGCACAGATACGCAGTATTTT
TRBJ2-6 TRBV6-5 16 many . CASSYSGGSGANVLTF TGTGCCAGCAGTTACTCGGGGGGTTCTGGGGCCAACGTCCTGACTTTC
TRBJ2-3 TRBV7-9 15 many . CASSLWSRGADTQYF TGTGCCAGCAGCTTATGGAGCAGGGGAGCAGATACGCAGTATTTT
TRBJ2-1 TRBV19 14 . TRBD2 CASSPGTSSHEQFF TGTGCCAGTAGTCCCGGGACTAGTTCCCATGAGCAGTTCTTC
TRBJ1-6 TRBV6-5 15 . TRBD1 CASSYGGDRDSPLHF TGTGCCAGCAGTTATGGCGGGGACAGGGATTCACCCCTCCACTTT
TRBJ1-3 TRBV14 20 few . CASSRSRVGLIQLMATNIYF TGTGCCAGCAGCCGCTCAAGGGTGGGTTTAATCCAACTCATGGCAACGAACATATATTTT